This is a list of T cell receptor beta chains from one sample in a study of T cells in localized non-small cell lung cancer. Sequencing used immunoSEQ multiplex PCR; TCRdb keeps in-frame clones, though not all of them. The repertoire holds tens of thousands of clones, with approximately 84% as singletons. This specimen consisted of peripheral blood, obtained before any cancer treatment. The source is an older female donor with stage I lung adenocarcinoma. CDR3s include the opening cysteine and the closing phenylalanine or tryptophan. A D gene is named only where the DNA matches it firmly. Clone size is not always given. Where it is, it says once, few, many or a class for expanded clones.

V gene,J gene,clone size,D gene,CDR3 DNA,CDR3 protein
TRBV27,TRBJ2-5,.,TRBD2,TGTGCCAGCAGGCTGTCTCTAGCGGCTGTAAGAGAGACCCAGTACTTC,CASRLSLAAVRETQYF
TRBV6-1,TRBJ2-5,.,.,TGTGCCAGCACCCTTTCGGCTTCCCAAGAGACCCAGTACTTC,CASTLSASQETQYF
TRBV10-3,TRBJ1-3,.,.,TGTGCCATCAGTGATCTTTCCAGAGACTCTGGAAACACCATATATTTT,CAISDLSRDSGNTIYF
TRBV6-1,TRBJ2-2,.,.,TGTGCCAGCAGTGACAGGGGTTTGTACACCGGGGAGCTGTTTTTT,CASSDRGLYTGELFF
TRBV6-4,TRBJ1-1,.,.,TGTGCCAGCAGTGTCATCTGGGGCGAGGAAGCTTTCTTT,CASSVIWGEEAFF
TRBV6-1,TRBJ2-7,.,.,TGTGCCAGCAGTGAAATAGGGGCGTCTCTGAGCTACGAGCAGTACTTC,CASSEIGASLSYEQYF
TRBV14,TRBJ2-3,.,.,TGTGCCAGCAGCCTTAGCGTTAAAGGTAGCACAGATACGCAGTATTTT,CASSLSVKGSTDTQYF
TRBV5-1,TRBJ1-4,.,.,TGCGCCAGCAGCTTGTTAGGGGCTGGTGAAAAACTGTTTTTT,CASSLLGAGEKLFF
TRBV7-9,TRBJ1-5,.,.,TGTGCCAGCAGCGCGCAGCAGGGTTCGCCCCAGCATTTT,CASSAQQGSPQHF
TRBV9,TRBJ1-4,large,.,TGTGCCAGCAGCGCCTCGTTTGGGGGCAAGGCTAATGAAAAACTGTTTTTT,CASSASFGGKANEKLFF
TRBV6-6,TRBJ2-5,.,TRBD1,TGTGCCAGCAGTTACGACAGGGGAGGACAAGAGACCCAGTACTTC,CASSYDRGGQETQYF
TRBV5-6,TRBJ2-5,.,.,TGTGCCAGCAGCTTGGGTTCGGGAAGGCAAGAGACCCAGTACTTC,CASSLGSGRQETQYF
TRBV5-1,TRBJ2-3,.,.,TGCGCCAGCAGCTACGGTCCCGACCCAAATACGCAGTATTTT,CASSYGPDPNTQYF
TRBV6-5,TRBJ1-2,.,.,TGTGCCAGCAGGAGAAACTATGGCTACACCTTC,CASRRNYGYTF
TRBV27,TRBJ1-2,.,.,TGTGCCAGCAGTCCCGACAGGGGCTACACCTTC,CASSPDRGYTF
TRBV5-1,TRBJ2-5,.,.,TGCGCCAGCAGCCTCGCCGGCCGGGGGGAGACCCAGTACTTC,CASSLAGRGETQYF